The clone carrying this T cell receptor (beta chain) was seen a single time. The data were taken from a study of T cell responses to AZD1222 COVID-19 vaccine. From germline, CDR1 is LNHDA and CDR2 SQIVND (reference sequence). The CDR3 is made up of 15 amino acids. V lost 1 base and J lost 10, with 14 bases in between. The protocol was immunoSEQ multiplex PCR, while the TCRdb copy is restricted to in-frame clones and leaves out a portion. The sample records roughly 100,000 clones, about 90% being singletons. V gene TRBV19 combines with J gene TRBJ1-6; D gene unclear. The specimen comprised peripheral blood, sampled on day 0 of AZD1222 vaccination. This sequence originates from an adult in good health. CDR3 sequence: CASSIAPMQRSPLHF. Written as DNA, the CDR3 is TGTGCCAGTAGTATAGCCCCCATGCAACGGTCACCCCTCCACTTT.